This T cell receptor beta chain was captured in a study of control samples from healthy donors and cancer patients. Repertoires were generated with immunoSEQ multiplex PCR, while TCRdb's copy carries only in-frame clones and drops some. The table shows around 130,000 clones, with more than 85% occurring only once. This clone was seen just once. This CDR3 region has 15 residues. Germline assignment: CDR1 SGHRS and CDR2 YFSETQ. The V gene lost 0 bases and the J gene lost 0 bases, with 4 bases spanning the gap. This clonotype was sampled from a man younger than 35 in good health. This chain joins TRBV5-1 and TRBJ1-6; D uncertain. Sequenced input: blood. The CDR3 reads CASSLEGSYNSPLHF. Here the CDR3 DNA reads TGCGCCAGCAGCTTGGAAGGCTCCTATAATTCACCCCTCCACTTT.